The rows below give T cell receptor beta chains drawn from one sample of a study of beta chain features in type 1 diabetes. The protocol was immunoSEQ multiplex PCR, while the TCRdb copy is restricted to in-frame clones and leaves out a portion. The table records 630,000 or so clones, 11% to 15% of them present only once. The specimen was naive CD4+ T cells from blood. These receptors came from a young man with type 1 diabetes. The CDR3 runs from the conserved cysteine through the conserved F or W. D genes are given only for firm matches. Clone size is given for some rows only: seen once, a few or many times, or a class if the clone is expanded.

d_call j_call clone_size v_call cdr3_aa cdr3_nt
TRBD1 TRBJ2-7 - TRBV25-1 CASSPGQDYEQYF TGTGCCAGCAGTCCGGGACAGGATTACGAGCAGTACTTC
TRBD1 TRBJ1-2 - TRBV2 CASGDRGIGYTF TGTGCCAGCGGGGACAGGGGGATTGGCTACACCTTC
- TRBJ2-7 - TRBV30 CAWNRDWAYEQYF TGTGCCTGGAATAGGGACTGGGCCTACGAGCAGTACTTC
TRBD2 TRBJ2-7 - TRBV5-1 CASSFTGTRAYEQYF TGCGCCAGCAGCTTCACCGGGACTAGGGCCTACGAGCAGTACTTC
- TRBJ1-2 - TRBV20-1 CSGSPGAGYTF TGCAGTGGTAGTCCGGGGGCGGGCTACACCTTC
- TRBJ1-2 - TRBV29-1 CSVGIQAGDGYTF TGCAGCGTTGGGATCCAGGCAGGGGATGGCTACACCTTC
- TRBJ1-2 once TRBV5-1 CASSLDFQGGYTF TGCGCCAGCAGCTTGGATTTTCAGGGCGGCTACACCTTC
- TRBJ2-7 few TRBV5-6 CASSYQRGQILSYEQYF TGTGCCAGCAGCTACCAAAGAGGACAGATTCTAAGCTACGAGCAGTACTTC
TRBD1 TRBJ1-2 - TRBV28 CATLRGGQGSWGYGYTF TGTGCCACCCTACGAGGGGGACAGGGTAGTTGGGGCTATGGCTACACCTTC
- TRBJ2-5 - TRBV10-3 CAISEPPRETQYF TGTGCCATCAGTGAGCCCCCGAGGGAGACCCAGTACTTC
TRBD1 TRBJ1-6 few TRBV6-1 CASREVTGGSPLHF TGTGCCAGCAGAGAAGTCACAGGGGGTTCACCCCTCCACTTT
- TRBJ2-2 few TRBV5-1 CASSLEISAGGELFF TGCGCCAGCAGCTTGGAGATTAGCGCGGGCGGGGAGCTGTTTTTT
- TRBJ2-5 few TRBV15 CATSRDPPGDQETQYF TGTGCCACCAGCAGAGATCCCCCAGGGGACCAAGAGACCCAGTACTTC
TRBD1 TRBJ2-7 few TRBV6-5 CASRTGTGGPEQYF TGTGCCAGCAGAACCGGGACAGGGGGTCCGGAGCAGTACTTC
- TRBJ2-4 - TRBV15 CATSRESTASTQYF TGTGCCACCAGCAGAGAATCCACGGCTAGCACTCAGTACTTC
- TRBJ2-3 - TRBV27 CASSLYGTSTDTQYF TGTGCCAGCAGTTTGTACGGAACTAGCACAGATACGCAGTATTTT
TRBD1 TRBJ1-2 - TRBV25-1 CASRGTGSNYGYTF TGTGCCAGCAGAGGGACAGGGAGTAACTATGGCTACACCTTC
- TRBJ2-3 few TRBV27 CASRIRGAGADTQYF TGTGCCAGCAGAATTAGGGGGGCCGGCGCAGATACGCAGTATTTT
- TRBJ2-4 - TRBV29-1 CSVEAEVGYF TGCAGCGTTGAAGCCGAGGTTGGGTACTTC
- TRBJ2-2 few TRBV7-6 CASSLDTGELFF TGTGCCAGCAGCTTAGACACCGGGGAGCTGTTTTTT
- TRBJ1-2 - TRBV7-8 CASSLRGGLGYTF TGTGCCAGCAGCTTAAGGGGCGGACTTGGCTACACCTTC
- TRBJ2-5 few TRBV6-6 CASAEYQETQYF TGTGCCAGTGCCGAATACCAAGAGACCCAGTACTTC
TRBD2 TRBJ2-1 - TRBV6-4 CASSELAGRQFF TGTGCCAGCAGTGAGCTAGCGGGACGGCAGTTCTTC
- TRBJ2-1 few TRBV18 CASSPGTGWNEQFF TGTGCCAGCTCCCCCGGGACTGGCTGGAATGAGCAGTTCTTC
- TRBJ1-5 - TRBV9 CASSATPSSGQPQHF TGTGCCAGCAGCGCAACCCCGAGCTCCGGACAGCCCCAGCATTTT
TRBD1 TRBJ1-4 few TRBV7-9 CASSSGTVNEKLFF TGTGCCAGCAGCTCCGGGACAGTTAATGAAAAACTGTTTTTT
TRBD2 TRBJ2-3 - TRBV7-9 CASSLAEIAGPMGTQYF TGTGCCAGCAGCTTAGCAGAAATAGCGGGACCGATGGGTACGCAGTATTTT
TRBD1 TRBJ1-2 few TRBV25-1 CASSRGQVPNYGYTF TGTGCCAGCAGCCGAGGACAGGTACCTAACTATGGCTACACCTTC
TRBD1 TRBJ2-3 - TRBV19 CASSTSGTGGPDTQYF TGTGCCAGTAGTACCTCCGGGACAGGGGGACCAGATACGCAGTATTTT
TRBD1 TRBJ2-3 - TRBV11-3 CASSQQGVAGADTQYF TGTGCCAGCAGCCAACAGGGGGTCGCGGGCGCAGATACGCAGTATTTT
- TRBJ2-5 - TRBV7-8 CASIAGRTQYF TGTGCCAGCATCGCTGGCAGAACCCAGTACTTC
- TRBJ1-1 - TRBV30 CAWSARQGGNTEAFF TGTGCCTGGAGCGCACGGCAGGGAGGGAACACTGAAGCTTTCTTT
TRBD2 TRBJ2-5 few TRBV2 CASSEGGPGLAGSETQYF TGTGCCAGCAGTGAGGGGGGACCTGGACTAGCGGGCTCTGAGACCCAGTACTTC
- TRBJ1-1 few TRBV2 CASGRLGTEAFF TGTGCCAGCGGCAGGCTGGGGACTGAAGCTTTCTTT
- TRBJ2-7 few TRBV7-9 CASSLTVSDYEQYF TGTGCCAGCAGCTTAACCGTTAGCGACTACGAGCAGTACTTC
- TRBJ2-7 few TRBV21-1 CASSARDAHSYEQYF TGTGCCAGCAGCGCCCGGGACGCCCACTCCTACGAGCAGTACTTC
- TRBJ1-6 - TRBV28 CASSRQNINSPLHF TGTGCCAGCAGCCGACAGAATATTAATTCACCCCTCCACTTT
- TRBJ1-2 few TRBV15 CATSRDRGNGYTF TGTGCCACCAGCAGAGACCGAGGAAATGGCTACACCTTC
TRBD2 TRBJ2-5 - TRBV7-2 CASSRLAGAGTQYF TGTGCCAGCAGCAGACTAGCGGGGGCCGGGACCCAGTACTTC
- TRBJ2-1 few TRBV10-3 CAIRATIFGTSNEQFF TGTGCCATCAGGGCGACGATATTCGGGACTTCCAATGAGCAGTTCTTC
- TRBJ1-1 few TRBV19 CASSIATEAFF TGTGCCAGTAGTATAGCCACTGAAGCTTTCTTT
- TRBJ2-7 - TRBV28 CASSLPQYEQYF TGTGCCAGCAGTTTGCCCCAATACGAGCAGTACTTC
- TRBJ1-4 few TRBV7-2 CASSPPQPLNEKLFF TGTGCCAGCAGCCCACCTCAACCGCTCAATGAAAAACTGTTTTTT
TRBD1 TRBJ1-2 - TRBV27 CASSSIPNLRGAFDGYTF TGTGCCAGCAGTTCAATTCCCAACCTCAGGGGGGCCTTTGATGGCTACACCTTC
TRBD2 TRBJ2-1 few TRBV25-1 CASSEWETSGRHNEQFF TGTGCCAGCAGTGAATGGGAAACTAGCGGGAGACACAATGAGCAGTTCTTC
- TRBJ1-1 - TRBV4-2 CASSQPTDGTEAFF TGTGCCAGCAGCCAACCGACCGATGGCACTGAAGCTTTCTTT
- TRBJ1-5 - TRBV7-9 CASRPMGDNQPQHF TGTGCCAGCAGGCCGATGGGTGACAATCAGCCCCAGCATTTT
TRBD1 TRBJ2-3 - TRBV14 CASSQVTRGRRDTQYF TGTGCCAGCAGCCAAGTTACCAGGGGGCGAAGAGATACGCAGTATTTT
TRBD2 TRBJ2-5 - TRBV2 CASSAGLAGGQETQYF TGTGCCAGCAGTGCAGGACTAGCGGGAGGGCAAGAGACCCAGTACTTC
TRBD1 TRBJ1-4 - TRBV5-6 CASSLVPGGTGDEKLFF TGTGCCAGCAGCTTGGTCCCTGGGGGGACAGGGGATGAAAAACTGTTTTTT
- TRBJ2-3 - TRBV12-5 CASGFTGPTDTQYF TGTGCTAGTGGTTTTACAGGTCCGACAGATACGCAGTATTTT
- TRBJ1-3 few TRBV9 CASSGGPGNTIYF TGTGCCAGCAGCGGGGGGCCTGGAAACACCATATATTTT
TRBD2 TRBJ2-7 - TRBV6-5 CASSSALAGGYEQYF TGTGCCAGCAGTTCCGCACTAGCGGGAGGCTACGAGCAGTACTTC
- TRBJ2-3 - TRBV15 CATRGSGGDTQYF TGTGCCACCAGGGGTAGCGGAGGGGATACGCAGTATTTT
TRBD1 TRBJ1-5 few TRBV6-1 CATWARDRLVAQHF TGTGCCACCTGGGCCCGGGACAGACTTGTGGCCCAGCATTTT